This passage covers 28 T cell receptor beta chains from one sample sequenced in a study of human T cells and chemical hapten exposure. TCRdb redid the calling of the RACE reads with MiXCR, one entry per CDR3 protein. The sample includes 50,000 to 65,000 distinct CDR3 sequences, more than 9.5% of them seen just once. The time point denotes: patch test 3, about 24 weeks after DPC sensitization. As to treatment: therapeutic diphenylcyclopropenone sensitization with weekly scalp DPC. The material was whole blood, obtained in connection with sensitization to the hapten diphenylcyclopropenone (DPC). These receptor sequences come from a woman between 35 and 50 years old with alopecia areata. Some clones in this sample may be carry-over from other donors' samples.

This clonotype showed up many times. The chain combines TRBV6-2 or TRBV6-3 with TRBJ1-5, with 9 bases lining up with TRBD1. The CDR3 contains 14 residues. The J segment lost 6 bases and the V segment lost 6 bases, leaving 6 bases of the junction unmatched. Germline CDR1 is MNHEY and CDR2 is SVGEGT. The CDR3, as DNA: TGTGCCAGCAGCCGCCGGGACAGGGCTCAGCCCCAGCATTTT. Translating gives CASSRRDRAQPQHF.

The rearrangement joins TRBV6-4 to TRBJ1-6; D is possibly TRBD1 (5 bases). The length of the CDR3 is 14 residues. Between the trimmed V and J ends, which lost 7 bases and 8 bases, there was a span of 15 bases. CDR1 and CDR2 from the germline V gene are MRHNA and SNTAGT. The CDR3 loop reads CASILQGGHSPLHF. The CDR3 DNA sequence: TGTGCCAGCATCCTCCAGGGAGGTCATTCACCCCTCCACTTT.

V usage is TRBV6-2 or TRBV6-3 and J usage is TRBJ2-3; 9 bases agree with TRBD2. Germline V gene data show CDR1 as MNHEY and CDR2 as SVGEGT. The V and J ends lost 6 bases and 2 bases, in that order; junction bases with no gene match: 21. The CDR3 totals 20 residues. CDR3 sequence: CASSYTLPAGGSPNTDTQYF. CDR3 DNA sequence: TGTGCCAGCAGCTACACCCTTCCAGCGGGGGGATCTCCCAACACAGATACGCAGTATTTT.

This clonotype was recorded at least ten times. The chain is built from TRBV7-9 and TRBJ1-1, with 7 positions matching TRBD1. The CDR3 has 13 residues. Germline trimming cut 5 bases from V and 3 bases from J; bases unmatched to any gene: 3. Germline CDR1 is SEHNR and CDR2 is FQNEAQ (reference sequence). The CDR3 region is CASSPQGYTEAFF. CDR3 coding DNA: TGTGCCAGCAGCCCACAGGGGTACACTGAAGCTTTCTTT.

This clonotype appeared a few times. The gene calls are TRBV5-1 and TRBJ2-2; tentative D call: TRBD1 (5 bases). V lost 2 bases, J lost 2 bases, and 10 bases lay in between. Germline lookup yields CDR1 SGHRS and CDR2 YFSETQ. The CDR3 loop spans 15 amino acids. CDR3 nucleotide sequence: TGCGCCAGCAGCTTCAGGGCTCGCAACACCGGGGAGCTGTTTTTT. Its translation is CASSFRARNTGELFF.

This clonotype was seen only a few times. Written as DNA, the CDR3 is TGTGCCAGCAGTCCCTGGGTCAGGGCCAACTATGGCTACACCTTC. Amino acids: CASSPWVRANYGYTF. This chain links TRBV12-3 or TRBV12-4 with TRBJ1-2; D possibly corresponds to TRBD1 (5 bases). V was clipped by 5 bases and J by 2 bases, with 15 bases between them. There are 15 residues in the CDR3.

This clonotype has just a few counts. V gene TRBV20-1 combines with J gene TRBJ2-7; 9 nucleotides agree with TRBD1. V lost 2 bases and J lost 0; bases outside the gene matches: 2. CDR1 and CDR2 from the germline V gene are DFQATT and SNEGSKA (reference sequence). This CDR3 region has 14 residues. The CDR3 nucleotides are TGCAGTGCTAGATGGACAGGGGCCTCCTACGAGCAGTACTTC. Residues: CSARWTGASYEQYF.

This clonotype was recorded at least ten times. The J gene is TRBJ1-2, the V gene TRBV7-2; D is uncertain. V lost 0 bases to trimming and J lost 0 bases, with 14 bases between them. There are 17 residues in the CDR3. Germline CDR1 is SGHTA and CDR2 is FQGNSA. The CDR3 coding sequence is TGTGCCAGCAGCTTAGCTTGGTTGGACCGTGCTAACTATGGCTACACCTTC. Amino acid sequence: CASSLAWLDRANYGYTF.

In its sample, this clonotype was seen many times. The chain employs TRBV4-3 and TRBJ2-3, with 9 nucleotides matching TRBD1. Losses at the gene ends were 2 bases for V and 0 bases for J; bases not matched to a gene: 15. The CDR3 loop spans 20 amino acids. Germline V gives CDR1 LGHNA, CDR2 YSLEER. The CDR3 loop reads CASSQRALGQGDASTDTQYF. The DNA for the CDR3 is TGCGCCAGCAGCCAACGGGCTCTGGGACAGGGAGATGCTAGCACAGATACGCAGTATTTT.

This rearrangement joins TRBV27 to TRBJ2-5; the D gene is possibly TRBD2 (5 bases). Looked up from germline, CDR1 is MNHEY and CDR2 is SMNVEV (reference sequence). V was clipped by 5 bases and J by 3 bases, with 13 bases between them. The CDR3 is 14 residues long. CDR3 residues: CASSPRSGEETQYF. The CDR3 DNA follows: TGTGCCAGCAGTCCCCGCTCCGGGGAAGAGACCCAGTACTTC.

A few counts support this clonotype. The rearrangement links TRBV4-2 to TRBJ2-3, with TRBD2 matching 15 bases. Germline CDR1 is LGHNA and CDR2 is YNFKEQ. V lost 1 base and J lost 1; bases outside the gene matches: 9. There are 20 residues in the CDR3. CDR3 nucleotides: TGTGCCAGCAGCCAAGTGACGCGGACTAGCGGGGGGGTTCGCACAGATACGCAGTATTTT. Protein product: CASSQVTRTSGGVRTDTQYF.

This clonotype appeared many times. The chain combines TRBV2 with TRBJ2-3, with a tentative D call TRBD2 (6 bases). V gave up 3 bases and J gave up 10 bases, with 14 bases separating them. There are 13 residues in the CDR3. Germline V gene data show CDR1 as SNHLY and CDR2 as FYNNEI. CDR3 amino acids: CASSDFGGNPQYF. The CDR3 coding sequence is TGTGCCAGCAGTGATTTCGGCGGGAATCCGCAGTATTTT.

This sequence joins TRBV15 and TRBJ2-7; 9 bases match TRBD1. The germline V gene encodes CDR1 LNHNV and CDR2 YYDKDF (reference sequence). The CDR3 covers 16 residues. The V gene end was trimmed by 1 base and the J gene end by 4 bases; junction bases not matched to a gene: 8. As DNA, the CDR3 is TGTGCCACCAGCAGAGGGGATTACGGGACAGGGTACGAGCAGTACTTC. Its translation: CATSRGDYGTGYEQYF.

This clonotype was seen repeatedly, ten times or more. The genes are TRBV7-2 and TRBJ1-2; D possibly corresponds to TRBD1 (5 bases). V dropped 3 bases and J dropped 4 bases, with 9 bases sitting between them. This CDR3 spans 13 amino acids. Germline V gene lookup returns CDR1 SGHTA and CDR2 FQGNSA. The CDR3 protein is CASSLMGGYGYTF. CDR3 nucleotide sequence: TGTGCCAGCAGCTTGATGGGGGGCTATGGCTACACCTTC.

This clonotype was picked up many times. Compared with germline, one end of the junction differs, possibly owing to a read error. This chain joins TRBV29-1 and TRBJ1-5; TRBD1 might be the D (5 bases). This CDR3 region has 14 residues. Germline V gene lookup returns CDR1 SQVTM and CDR2 ANQGSEA. The CDR3 DNA reads TGCAGCGGTGAACAGGTTATTAGCAATCAGCCCCAGCATTTT. Its translation: CSGEQVISNQPQHF. Drawing the rest from reference TRBV29-1 and TRBJ1-5, the complete variable domain is SAVISQKPSRDICQRGTSLTIQCQVDSQVTMMFWYRQQPGQSLTLIATANQGSEATYESGFVIDKFPISRPNLTFSTLTVSNMSPEDSSIYLCSGEQVISNQPQHFGDGTRLSIL.

J is TRBJ2-4 and V is TRBV20-1; D might be TRBD1 (5 bases). V lost 0 bases and J 6 bases, leaving 12 bases between the germline ends. The germline CDR1 and CDR2 sequences are DFQATT and SNEGSKA (reference sequence). The CDR3 runs to 14 residues. The DNA of the CDR3 is TGCAGTGCTAGAGAGAGGTTCAGGGCAAACATTCAGTACTTC. Protein: CSARERFRANIQYF.

This clonotype has just a few counts. V is TRBV13 and J is TRBJ2-3; 15 bases align to TRBD2. This CDR3 comprises 17 residues. Unmatched junction bases numbered 6, after V lost 5 bases and J lost 3 bases. Per the germline V gene, CDR1 is PRHDT and CDR2 is FYEKMQ (reference sequence). For the CDR3, the DNA is TGTGCCAGCAGCGAGGGACTAGCGGGGGGACTTACAGATACGCAGTATTTT. Translating it yields CASSEGLAGGLTDTQYF.

The chain combines TRBV20-1 with TRBJ1-6; possible D gene TRBD1, 5 bases. CDR1 and CDR2 (germline): DFQATT, SNEGSKA (reference sequence). With 0 bases removed from V and 1 base from J, the gap between germline ends came to 19 bases. This CDR3 has 19 residues. CDR3 loop: CSARDRLVGARSYNSPLHF. The CDR3 DNA follows: TGCAGTGCTAGAGATCGGCTGGTAGGGGCGAGATCCTATAATTCACCCCTCCACTTT.

This clonotype occurred many times. The V and J genes are TRBV4-3 and TRBJ2-7, with a possible D match to TRBD2 (5 bases). The V end was cut by 0 bases, the J end by 5 bases, with 8 bases between. The CDR3 loop spans 13 amino acids. Germline V lookup: CDR1 LGHNA, CDR2 YSLEER. The chain's CDR3 is CASSQDSGDEQYF. For the CDR3, the DNA is TGCGCCAGCAGCCAAGACAGCGGCGACGAGCAGTACTTC.

This clonotype was seen only a few times. This chain uses TRBV7-7 with TRBJ1-1, with 12 nucleotides matching TRBD1. CDR3 size: 16 residues. The V and J ends lost 6 bases and 3 bases, in that order; junction bases with no gene match: 8. Germline-derived CDR1 and CDR2 are SSHAT and FNYEAQ (reference sequence). The CDR3 is CASSYRDRGRYTEAFF. The CDR3 region has the DNA TGTGCCAGCAGTTATCGGGACAGGGGGCGGTACACTGAAGCTTTCTTT.

This clonotype came up a few times. The chain joins TRBV2 to TRBJ2-3, with 9 nucleotides matching TRBD2. This CDR3 is built from 15 residues. Germline CDR1 reads SNHLY; CDR2 reads FYNNEI. After removal of 1 base from V and 7 bases from J, the junction contained 6 bases not matched to a gene. CDR3 coding DNA: TGTGCCAGCAGTGAAGAGGCGGGGGGGCTATATACGCAGTATTTT. Its translation: CASSEEAGGLYTQYF.

This clonotype was counted many times. The chain couples TRBV7-9 to TRBJ2-2, with 14 bases that match TRBD2. The CDR3 has 17 residues. The ends lost 6 bases at V and 1 base at J; junction bases unmatched: 4. Germline V gives CDR1 SEHNR, CDR2 FQNEAQ (reference sequence). The CDR3 DNA follows: TGTGCCAGCAGTCCGGGACTAGCGGGGGTGAACACCGGGGAGCTGTTTTTT. Its translation: CASSPGLAGVNTGELFF.

This clonotype was seen only a few times. The J gene is TRBJ1-2, the V gene TRBV29-1, with D possibly being TRBD1 (6 bases). CDR3 size: 11 residues. V was clipped by 3 bases and J by 4 bases, with 6 bases between them. Germline CDR1 and CDR2: SQVTM and ANQGSEA. The CDR3 DNA reads as TGCAGCGTTGACAGGGGCTATGGCTACACCTTC. This gives the protein CSVDRGYGYTF.

This clonotype occurred a few times. V usage is TRBV12-3 or TRBV12-4 and J usage is TRBJ2-5; maybe TRBD2 (6 bases). The V end lost 7 bases, the J end lost 5 bases, and 17 bases lay between the germline ends. The length of the CDR3 is 14 residues. The CDR3 sequence: CASTQFRGSETQYF. The CDR3 coding sequence is TGTGCCAGCACCCAATTCCGGGGGTCGGAGACCCAGTACTTC.

This clonotype has just a few counts. The chain joins TRBV23-1 to TRBJ2-2, with a tentative D call TRBD1 (5 bases). TRBV23-1 is filed as an ORF, its function uncertain. Trimming shortened V by 0 bases and J by 1 base, and 12 bases separated the two germline ends. The CDR3 contains 17 residues. The CDR3, as DNA: TGCGCCAGCAGTCAATCGAAACAGGAGAGGAACACCGGGGAGCTGTTTTTT. This gives the protein CASSQSKQERNTGELFF.

This clonotype appeared many times. The chain combines TRBV7-6 with TRBJ2-2; 8 nucleotides align to TRBD1. This CDR3 has 16 amino acids. The germline V gene has CDR1 SGHVS and CDR2 FNYEAQ. The trim removed 4 bases at V and 6 bases at J, leaving 10 bases unmatched. The CDR3 DNA reads as TGTGCCAGCAGCTCTCAGACAGGGGAAGTTGCCGGGGAGCTGTTTTTT. Translated: CASSSQTGEVAGELFF.

The chain uses TRBV30 and TRBJ2-1, with unresolved D. From germline, CDR1 is GTSNPN and CDR2 SVGIG (reference sequence). The V end was cut by 5 bases, the J end by 9 bases, with 14 bases between. CDR3 length: 12 amino acids. CDR3 nucleotides: TGTGCCTGGGCCAATCAAGGGATTGAGCAGTTCTTC. It translates to CAWANQGIEQFF.

This clonotype was counted between two and nine times. The gene calls are TRBV6-5 and TRBJ2-5; TRBD2 matches at 9 bases. The CDR3 is 17 residues long. Germline V gives CDR1 MNHEY, CDR2 SVGAGI. J gave up 1 base and V 1 base, and 7 bases lay outside the gene matches. The CDR3 protein is CASSYLSSGDFQETQYF. The CDR3, as DNA: TGTGCCAGCAGTTACTTATCTAGCGGGGACTTCCAAGAGACCCAGTACTTC.